The source of this T cell receptor beta chain is a study of cytomegalovirus exposure and HLA in healthy donors. Looking at the study overall: Around 190 million T cells yielded 120 million or so unique TCR beta sequences, as an earlier analysis found. Study results and limitations: Researchers reported from a later analysis that most CMV-associated TCR beta chains appeared HLA-restricted. Donors belonging to an Asian-associated ancestry cluster reportedly showed fewer N-insertions in productive TCRs than the 666-donor mean, according to what a later analysis found. The classifier reportedly diagnosed cytomegalovirus status with high specificity and sensitivity.

This CDR3 comprises 15 residues. Germline CDR1 KGHSH, CDR2 LQKENI. With 6 bases clipped from V and 5 bases from J, the junction kept 13 bases outside the gene matches. PCR primers comprised 60 Vbeta and 13 Jbeta primers. Generated by immunoSEQ multiplex PCR, the TCRdb table keeps only in-frame clones and is missing some. The sample lists 110,000 or so clones, about 70% occurring once. With respect to this clone: The antigen remains undetermined.

Sequencing was carried out using PBMCs. The chain is built from TRBV18 and TRBJ2-7; 7 bases are shared with TRBD1. The origin of this receptor is a man aged 30-40 years in good health and CMV-seronegative. The CDR3 nucleotides are TGTGCCAGCTCTCGCCTTACAGGGGCCGGCCACGAGCAGTACTTC. This encodes CASSRLTGAGHEQYF.